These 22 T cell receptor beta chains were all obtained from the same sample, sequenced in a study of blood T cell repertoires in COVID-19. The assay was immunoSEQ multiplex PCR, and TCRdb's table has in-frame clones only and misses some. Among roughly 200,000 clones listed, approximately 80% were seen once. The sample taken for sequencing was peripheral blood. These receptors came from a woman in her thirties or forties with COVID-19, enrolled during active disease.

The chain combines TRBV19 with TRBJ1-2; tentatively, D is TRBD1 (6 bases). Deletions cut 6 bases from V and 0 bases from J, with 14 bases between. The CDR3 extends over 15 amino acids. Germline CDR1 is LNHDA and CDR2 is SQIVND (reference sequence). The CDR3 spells CASRIQGGTNYGYTF. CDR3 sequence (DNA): TGTGCCAGTAGGATACAGGGAGGGACTAACTATGGCTACACCTTC.

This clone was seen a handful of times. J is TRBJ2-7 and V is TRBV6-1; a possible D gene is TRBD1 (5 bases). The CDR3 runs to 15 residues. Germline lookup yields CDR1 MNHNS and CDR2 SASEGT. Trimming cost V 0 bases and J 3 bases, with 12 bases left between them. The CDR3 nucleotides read TGTGCCAGCAGTGAAGCCTCGCAGGGTAGCTACGAGCAGTACGTC. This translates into CASSEASQGSYEQYV.

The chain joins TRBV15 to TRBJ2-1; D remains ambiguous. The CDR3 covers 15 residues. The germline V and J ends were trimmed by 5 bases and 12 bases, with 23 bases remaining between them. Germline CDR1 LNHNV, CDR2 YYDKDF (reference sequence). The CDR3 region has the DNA TGTGCCACCAGCGGGCAACGTGCCTTAGAGTTGGGGCAGTTCTTC. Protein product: CATSGQRALELGQFF.

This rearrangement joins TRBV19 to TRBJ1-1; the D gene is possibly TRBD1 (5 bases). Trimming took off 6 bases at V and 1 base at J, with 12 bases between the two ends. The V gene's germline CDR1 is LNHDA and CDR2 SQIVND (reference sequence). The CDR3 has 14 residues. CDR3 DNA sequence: TGTGCCAGTAGGCCGACAGCGACGAACACTGAAGCTTTCTTT. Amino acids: CASRPTATNTEAFF. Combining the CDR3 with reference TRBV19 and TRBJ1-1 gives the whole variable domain DGGITQSPKYLFRKEGQNVTLSCEQNLNHDAMYWYRQDPGQGLRLIYYSQIVNDFQKGDIAEGYSVSREKKESFPLTVTSAQKNPTAFYLCASRPTATNTEAFFGQGTRLTVV.

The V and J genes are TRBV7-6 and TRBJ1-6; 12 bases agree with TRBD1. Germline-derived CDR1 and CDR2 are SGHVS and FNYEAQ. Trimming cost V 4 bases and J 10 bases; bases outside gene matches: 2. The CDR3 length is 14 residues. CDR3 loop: CASSSGTGGSPLHF. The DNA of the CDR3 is TGTGCCAGCAGCTCCGGGACAGGGGGCTCACCCCTCCACTTT.

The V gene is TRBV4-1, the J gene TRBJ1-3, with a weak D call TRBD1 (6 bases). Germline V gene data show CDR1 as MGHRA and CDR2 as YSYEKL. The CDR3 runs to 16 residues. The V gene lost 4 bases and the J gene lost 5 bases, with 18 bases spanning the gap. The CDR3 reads CASSPDQGSHRNTIYF. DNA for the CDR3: TGCGCCAGCAGCCCAGACCAGGGGAGTCATAGAAACACCATATATTTT.

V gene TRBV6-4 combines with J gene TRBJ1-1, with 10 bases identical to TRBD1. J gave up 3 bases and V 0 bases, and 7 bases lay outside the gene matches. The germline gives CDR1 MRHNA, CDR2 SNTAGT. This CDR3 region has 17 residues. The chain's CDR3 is CASSDSRQGAQDTEAFF. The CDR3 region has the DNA TGTGCCAGCAGTGACTCCCGACAGGGGGCGCAGGACACTGAAGCTTTCTTT.

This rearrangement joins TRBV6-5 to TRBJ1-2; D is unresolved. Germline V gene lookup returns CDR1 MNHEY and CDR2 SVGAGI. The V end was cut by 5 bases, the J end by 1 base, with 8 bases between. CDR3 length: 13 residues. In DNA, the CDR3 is TGTGCCAGCAGTCCCAGGATTAACTATGGCTACACCTTC. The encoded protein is CASSPRINYGYTF.

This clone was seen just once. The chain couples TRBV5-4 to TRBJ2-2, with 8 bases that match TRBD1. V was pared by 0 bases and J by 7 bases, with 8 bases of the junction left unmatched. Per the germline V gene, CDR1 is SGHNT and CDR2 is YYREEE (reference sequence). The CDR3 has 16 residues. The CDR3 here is CASSLATGGYNGELFF. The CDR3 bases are TGTGCCAGCAGCTTGGCCACAGGGGGTTATAACGGGGAGCTGTTTTTT.

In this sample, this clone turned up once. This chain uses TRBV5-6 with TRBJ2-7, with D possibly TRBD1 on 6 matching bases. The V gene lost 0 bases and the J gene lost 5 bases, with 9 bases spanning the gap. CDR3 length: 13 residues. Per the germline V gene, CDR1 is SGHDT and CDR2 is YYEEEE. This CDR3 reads CASSLANRDEQYV. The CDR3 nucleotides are TGTGCCAGCAGCTTGGCCAACAGGGACGAGCAGTACGTC.

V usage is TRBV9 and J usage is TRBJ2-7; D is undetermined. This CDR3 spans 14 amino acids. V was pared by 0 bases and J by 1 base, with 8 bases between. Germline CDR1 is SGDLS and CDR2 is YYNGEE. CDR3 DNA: TGTGCCAGCAGCGTAGCGCCCCAGTCCTACGAGCAGTACTTC. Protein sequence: CASSVAPQSYEQYF.

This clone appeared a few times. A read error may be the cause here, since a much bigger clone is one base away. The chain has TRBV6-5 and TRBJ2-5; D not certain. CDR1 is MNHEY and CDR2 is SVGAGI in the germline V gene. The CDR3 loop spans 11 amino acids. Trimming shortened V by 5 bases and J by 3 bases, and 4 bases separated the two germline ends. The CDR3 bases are TGTGCCAGCAGTAACAAAGAGACCCAGTACTTC. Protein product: CASSNKETQYF.

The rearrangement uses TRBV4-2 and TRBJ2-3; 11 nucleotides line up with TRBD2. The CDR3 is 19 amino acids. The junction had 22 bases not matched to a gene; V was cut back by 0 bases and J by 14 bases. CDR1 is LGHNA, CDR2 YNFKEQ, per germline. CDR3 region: CASSQDTGTSGPTPFGLYF. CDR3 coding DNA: TGTGCCAGCAGCCAAGATACCGGGACTAGCGGCCCTACGCCCTTCGGTCTGTATTTT.

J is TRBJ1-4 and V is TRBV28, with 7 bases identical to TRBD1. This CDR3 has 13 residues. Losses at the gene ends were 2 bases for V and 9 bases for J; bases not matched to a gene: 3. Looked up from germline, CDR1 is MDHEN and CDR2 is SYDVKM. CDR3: CASSLPTGKKLFF. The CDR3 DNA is TGTGCCAGCAGTTTACCGACAGGGAAAAAACTGTTTTTT. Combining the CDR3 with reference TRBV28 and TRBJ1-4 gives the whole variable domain DVKVTQSSRYLVKRTGEKVFLECVQDMDHENMFWYRQDPGLGLRLIYFSYDVKMKEKGDIPEGYSVSREKKERFSLILESASTNQTSMYLCASSLPTGKKLFFGSGTQLSVL.

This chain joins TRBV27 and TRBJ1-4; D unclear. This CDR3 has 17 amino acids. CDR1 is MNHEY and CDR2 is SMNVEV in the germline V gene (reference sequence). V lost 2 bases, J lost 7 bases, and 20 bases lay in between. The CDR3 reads CASSLRVSPGSREKLFF. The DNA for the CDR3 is TGTGCCAGCAGTTTAAGGGTTAGTCCGGGATCTCGTGAAAAACTGTTTTTT.

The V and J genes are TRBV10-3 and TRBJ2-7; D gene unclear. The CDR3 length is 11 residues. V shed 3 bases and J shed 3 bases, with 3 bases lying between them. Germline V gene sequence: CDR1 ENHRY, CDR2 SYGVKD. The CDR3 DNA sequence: TGTGCCATCAGTGACAGCTACGAGCAGTACTTC. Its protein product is CAISDSYEQYF.

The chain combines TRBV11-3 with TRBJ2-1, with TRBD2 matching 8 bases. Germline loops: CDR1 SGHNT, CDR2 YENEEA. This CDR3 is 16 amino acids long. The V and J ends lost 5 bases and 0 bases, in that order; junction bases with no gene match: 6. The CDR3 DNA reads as TGTGCCAGCAGCCTAACCAGCGGGAGCTCCTACAATGAGCAGTTCTTC. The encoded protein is CASSLTSGSSYNEQFF.

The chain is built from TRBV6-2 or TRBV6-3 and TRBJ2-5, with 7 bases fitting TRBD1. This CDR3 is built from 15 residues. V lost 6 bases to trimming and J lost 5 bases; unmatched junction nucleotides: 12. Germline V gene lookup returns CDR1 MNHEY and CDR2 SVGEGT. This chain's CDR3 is CASSPTRTGLETQYF. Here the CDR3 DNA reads TGTGCCAGCAGCCCCACCCGGACAGGATTGGAGACCCAGTACTTC.

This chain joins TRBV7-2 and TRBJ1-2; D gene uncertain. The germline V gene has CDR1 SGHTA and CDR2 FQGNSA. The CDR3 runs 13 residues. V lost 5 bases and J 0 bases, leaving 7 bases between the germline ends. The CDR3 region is CASSPQTNYGYTF. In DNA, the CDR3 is TGTGCCAGCAGCCCACAGACTAACTATGGCTACACCTTC.

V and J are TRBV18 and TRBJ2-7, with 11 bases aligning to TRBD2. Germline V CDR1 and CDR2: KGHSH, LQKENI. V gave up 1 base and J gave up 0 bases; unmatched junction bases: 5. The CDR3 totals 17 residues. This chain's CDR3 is CASSPLASGRSSYEQYF. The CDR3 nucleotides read TGTGCCAGCTCACCACTAGCTAGCGGGAGGTCCTCCTACGAGCAGTACTTC.

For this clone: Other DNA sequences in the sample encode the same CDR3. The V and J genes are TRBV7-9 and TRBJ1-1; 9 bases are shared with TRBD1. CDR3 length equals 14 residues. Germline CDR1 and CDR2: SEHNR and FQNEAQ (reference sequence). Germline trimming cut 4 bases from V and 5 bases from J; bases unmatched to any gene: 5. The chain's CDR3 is CASSSPGQGTEAFF. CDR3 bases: TGTGCCAGCAGCTCCCCGGGACAGGGAACTGAAGCTTTCTTT.

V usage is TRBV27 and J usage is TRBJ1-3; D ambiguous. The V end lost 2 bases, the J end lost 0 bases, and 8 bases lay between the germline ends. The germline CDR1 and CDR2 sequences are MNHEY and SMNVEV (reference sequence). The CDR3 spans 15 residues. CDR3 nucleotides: TGTGCCAGCAGTTTAGGAGGCTACTCTGGAAACACCATATATTTT. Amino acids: CASSLGGYSGNTIYF.